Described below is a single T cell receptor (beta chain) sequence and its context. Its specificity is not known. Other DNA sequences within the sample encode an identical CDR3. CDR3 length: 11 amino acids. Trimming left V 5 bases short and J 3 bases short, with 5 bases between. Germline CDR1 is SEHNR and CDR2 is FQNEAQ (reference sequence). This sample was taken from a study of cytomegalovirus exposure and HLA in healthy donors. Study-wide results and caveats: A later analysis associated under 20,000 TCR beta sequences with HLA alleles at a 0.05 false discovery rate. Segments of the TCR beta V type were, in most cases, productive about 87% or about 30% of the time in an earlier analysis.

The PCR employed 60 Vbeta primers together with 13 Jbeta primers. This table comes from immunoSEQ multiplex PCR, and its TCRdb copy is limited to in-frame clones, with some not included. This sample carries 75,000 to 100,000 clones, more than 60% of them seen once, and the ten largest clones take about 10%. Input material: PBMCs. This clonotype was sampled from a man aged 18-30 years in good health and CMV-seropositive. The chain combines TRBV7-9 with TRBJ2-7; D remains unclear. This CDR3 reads CASSPSYEQYF. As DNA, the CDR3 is TGTGCCAGCAGCCCGAGCTACGAGCAGTACTTC.